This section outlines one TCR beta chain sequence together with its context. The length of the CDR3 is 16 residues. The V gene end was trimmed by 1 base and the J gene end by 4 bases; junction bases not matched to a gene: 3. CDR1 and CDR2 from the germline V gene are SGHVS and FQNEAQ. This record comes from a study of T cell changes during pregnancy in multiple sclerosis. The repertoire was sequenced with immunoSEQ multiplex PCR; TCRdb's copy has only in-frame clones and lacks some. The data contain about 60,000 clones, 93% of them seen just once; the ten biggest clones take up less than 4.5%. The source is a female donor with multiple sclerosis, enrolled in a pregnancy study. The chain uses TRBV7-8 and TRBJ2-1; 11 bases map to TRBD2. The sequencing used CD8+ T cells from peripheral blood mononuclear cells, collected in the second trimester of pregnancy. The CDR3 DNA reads TGTGCCAGCAGCTTAGATAGCGGGGGGGGATACAATGAGCAGTTCTTC. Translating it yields CASSLDSGGGYNEQFF.